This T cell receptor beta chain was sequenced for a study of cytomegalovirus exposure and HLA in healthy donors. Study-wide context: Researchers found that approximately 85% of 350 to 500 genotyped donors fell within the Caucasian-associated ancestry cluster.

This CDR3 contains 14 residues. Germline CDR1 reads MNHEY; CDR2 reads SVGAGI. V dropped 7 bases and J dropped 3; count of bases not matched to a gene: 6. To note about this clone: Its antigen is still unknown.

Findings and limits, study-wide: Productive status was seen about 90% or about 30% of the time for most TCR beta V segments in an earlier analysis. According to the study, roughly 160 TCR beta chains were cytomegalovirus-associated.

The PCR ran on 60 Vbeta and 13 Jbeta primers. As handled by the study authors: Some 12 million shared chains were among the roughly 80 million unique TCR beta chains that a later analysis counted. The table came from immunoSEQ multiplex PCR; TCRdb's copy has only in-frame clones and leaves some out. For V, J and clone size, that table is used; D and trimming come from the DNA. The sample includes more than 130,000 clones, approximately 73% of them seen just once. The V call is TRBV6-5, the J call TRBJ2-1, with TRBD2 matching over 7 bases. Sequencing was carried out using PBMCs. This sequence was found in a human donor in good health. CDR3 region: CASTAGVLYNEQFF. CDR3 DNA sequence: TGTGCCAGCACGGCGGGGGTACTCTACAATGAGCAGTTCTTC.